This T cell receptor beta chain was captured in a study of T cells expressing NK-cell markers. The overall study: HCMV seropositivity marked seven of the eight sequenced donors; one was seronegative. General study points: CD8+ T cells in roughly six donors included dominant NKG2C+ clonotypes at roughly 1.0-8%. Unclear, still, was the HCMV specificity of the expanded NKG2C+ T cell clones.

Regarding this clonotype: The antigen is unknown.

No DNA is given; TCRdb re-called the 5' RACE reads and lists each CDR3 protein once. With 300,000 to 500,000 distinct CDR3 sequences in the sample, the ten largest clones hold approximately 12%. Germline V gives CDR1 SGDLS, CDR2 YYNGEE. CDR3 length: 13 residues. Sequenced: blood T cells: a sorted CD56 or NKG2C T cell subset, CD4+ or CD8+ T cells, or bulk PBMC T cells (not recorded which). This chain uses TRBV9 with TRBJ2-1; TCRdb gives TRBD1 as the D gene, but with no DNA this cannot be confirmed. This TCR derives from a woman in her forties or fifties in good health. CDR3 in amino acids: CASSEQGSNEQFF. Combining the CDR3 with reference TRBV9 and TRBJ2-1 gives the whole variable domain DSGVTQTPKHLITATGQRVTLRCSPRSGDLSVYWYQQSLDQGLQFLIQYYNGEERAKGNILERFSAQQFPDLHSELNLSSLELGDSALYFCASSEQGSNEQFFGPGTRLTVL.